Presented here are 10 T cell receptor beta chains from one specimen sequenced in a study of blood T cell repertoires in COVID-19. Generated by immunoSEQ multiplex PCR, the TCRdb table keeps only in-frame clones and is missing some. The sample has around 130,000 clones, approximately 84% seen once; the top ten hold approximately 18%. The sample was peripheral blood. These receptors were obtained from a woman older than 75 with acute or convalescent COVID-19.

The chain uses TRBV6-6 and TRBJ2-3; a weak D match, TRBD2 (5 bases). The CDR3 extends over 13 amino acids. V dropped 9 bases and J dropped 5 bases, with 15 bases sitting between them. From germline, CDR1 is MNHNY and CDR2 SVGAGI (reference sequence). As DNA, the CDR3 is TGTGCCAGGCCCCTCTCGGGGTTAGATACGCAGTATTTT. This codes for CARPLSGLDTQYF.

The genes are TRBV5-4 and TRBJ2-7, with 7 bases fitting TRBD1. The CDR3 has 14 amino acids. V lost 3 bases to trimming and J lost 2 bases; unmatched junction nucleotides: 5. Germline V gene lookup returns CDR1 SGHNT and CDR2 YYREEE (reference sequence). CDR3 protein: CASSSRQGAYEQYF. DNA for the CDR3: TGTGCCAGCAGCTCCCGACAGGGAGCCTACGAGCAGTACTTC.

The chain combines TRBV9 with TRBJ2-1, with a tentative D call TRBD2 (6 bases). Germline V lookup: CDR1 SGDLS, CDR2 YYNGEE. This CDR3 is built from 12 residues. V was clipped by 4 bases and J by 6 bases, with 8 bases between them. CDR3 region: CASSHGGNEQFF. Here the CDR3 DNA reads TGTGCCAGCAGCCACGGGGGCAATGAGCAGTTCTTC.

This clone was detected only once. This sequence joins TRBV18 and TRBJ2-3; TRBD1 matches 7 bases. The CDR3 length is 15 residues. Germline V gene lookup returns CDR1 KGHSH and CDR2 LQKENI. Trimming took 1 base from V and 3 from J; bases not matched to a gene: 4. This CDR3 is CASSPLTGKTDTQYF. CDR3 in DNA: TGTGCCAGCTCACCACTGACAGGGAAGACAGATACGCAGTATTTT.

This sequence joins TRBV10-2 and TRBJ1-2; TRBD1 aligns across 11 bases. Germline V CDR1 and CDR2: WSHSY, SAAADI. Losses at the gene ends were 6 bases for V and 4 bases for J; bases not matched to a gene: 4. The CDR3 runs 14 residues. The CDR3 spells CASSRTGGAYGYTF. As DNA, the CDR3 is TGCGCCAGCAGCAGGACAGGGGGCGCCTATGGCTACACCTTC.

This chain connects TRBV7-2 to TRBJ2-7; 7 nucleotides align to TRBD1. V lost 4 bases, J lost 3 bases, and 9 bases stayed unmatched. Germline-derived CDR1 and CDR2 are SGHTA and FQGNSA. The CDR3 runs 15 residues. In DNA form, the CDR3 reads TGTGCCAGCAGCTCTAGACAGGGCTTAAGCTACGAGCAGTACTTC. Its protein product is CASSSRQGLSYEQYF. The full variable domain, completed using reference TRBV7-2 and TRBJ2-7, is GAGVSQSPSNKVTEKGKDVELRCDPISGHTALYWYRQSLGQGLEFLIYFQGNSAPDKSGLPSDRFSAERTGGSVSTLTIQRTQQEDSAVYLCASSSRQGLSYEQYFGPGTRLTVT.

The gene calls are TRBV19 and TRBJ1-2; 7 positions match TRBD1. This CDR3 region has 17 residues. Germline CDR1 and CDR2: LNHDA and SQIVND (reference sequence). The V and J ends lost 3 bases and 0 bases, in that order; junction bases with no gene match: 10. In nucleotides, the CDR3 is TGTGCCAGTAGTATGAGTACAGGGGCCTTAGCTAACTATGGCTACACCTTC. This gives the protein CASSMSTGALANYGYTF.

The J gene is TRBJ2-1, the V gene TRBV4-3, with D tentatively TRBD1 (5 bases). Germline V gives CDR1 LGHNA, CDR2 YSLEER. Trimming took 4 bases from V and 0 from J, leaving 10 bases between them. This CDR3 contains 15 residues. The CDR3: CASSRSDSSYNEQFF. In nucleotides, the CDR3 is TGCGCCAGCAGCCGATCCGACAGCTCCTACAATGAGCAGTTCTTC.

This chain joins TRBV5-1 and TRBJ2-7, with 7 bases that match TRBD2. Germline V gene lookup returns CDR1 SGHRS and CDR2 YFSETQ. The CDR3 contains 15 residues. J lost 0 bases, V lost 6 bases, and 9 bases had no gene match. CDR3 in amino acids: CASTLGGTGSYEQYF. CDR3 coding DNA: TGCGCCAGCACCCTCGGGGGGACCGGCTCCTACGAGCAGTACTTC.

This clone was counted a few times. J is TRBJ2-3 and V is TRBV5-1; TRBD1 matches 12 bases. With V trimmed by 4 bases and J by 0 bases, 6 bases remained unmatched. This CDR3 is built from 17 residues. Germline CDR1 reads SGHRS; CDR2 reads YFSETQ. CDR3 coding DNA: TGCGCCAGCAGCCCCGGGACAGGGGGCGCAAGCACAGATACGCAGTATTTT. Its protein product is CASSPGTGGASTDTQYF. The variable domain in full, completed from reference TRBV5-1 and TRBJ2-3, reads KAGVTQTPRYLIKTRGQQVTLSCSPISGHRSVSWYQQTPGQGLQFLFEYFSETQRNKGNFPGRFSGRQFSNSRSEMNVSTLELGDSALYLCASSPGTGGASTDTQYFGPGTRLTVL.